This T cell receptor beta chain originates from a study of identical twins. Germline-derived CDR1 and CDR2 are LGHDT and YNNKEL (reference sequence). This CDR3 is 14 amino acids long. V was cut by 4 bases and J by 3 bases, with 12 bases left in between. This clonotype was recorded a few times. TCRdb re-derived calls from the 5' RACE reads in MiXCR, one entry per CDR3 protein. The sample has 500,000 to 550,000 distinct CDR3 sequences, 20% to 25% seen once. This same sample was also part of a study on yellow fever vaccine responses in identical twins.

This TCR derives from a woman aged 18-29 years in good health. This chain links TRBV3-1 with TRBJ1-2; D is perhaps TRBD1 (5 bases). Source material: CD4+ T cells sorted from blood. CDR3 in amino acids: CASSPRQGDYGYTF. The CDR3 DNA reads TGTGCCAGCAGCCCTCGTCAGGGAGACTATGGCTACACCTTC.